These 30 T cell receptor beta chains came from one sample sequenced in a study of glioma-infiltrating T cells after dendritic cell vaccination. Profiling relied on immunoSEQ multiplex PCR, and the TCRdb table lists in-frame clones only, not all of them. Of around 90,000 clones listed, approximately 80% are singletons. The starting material was blood, obtained before dendritic cell vaccination. Receptors were obtained from a human donor with glioblastoma.

V is TRBV9 and J is TRBJ2-1, with 8 bases that match TRBD2. The CDR3 has 15 residues. The V gene's germline CDR1 is SGDLS and CDR2 YYNGEE. The trim removed 0 bases at V and 8 bases at J, leaving 7 bases unmatched. CDR3 nucleotides: TGTGCCAGCAGCGTAGCCCAGCGGGAGTGGGATGAGCAGTTCTTC. This translates into CASSVAQREWDEQFF.

The sample holds a few counts of this clone. This chain links TRBV28 with TRBJ2-5; D is perhaps TRBD1 (6 bases). The CDR3 loop spans 18 amino acids. Germline CDR1 and CDR2: MDHEN and SYDVKM. V dropped 3 bases and J dropped 5 bases, with 25 bases sitting between them. The chain's CDR3 is CASSFHPMSGPTGETQYF. As DNA, the CDR3 is TGTGCCAGCAGTTTCCACCCCATGTCGGGGCCAACAGGGGAGACCCAGTACTTC.

Many counts were recorded for this clone. V and J are TRBV10-3 and TRBJ1-2; D possibly corresponds to TRBD1 (5 bases). The germline CDR1 and CDR2 sequences are ENHRY and SYGVKD. V lost 3 bases and J 1 base, leaving 9 bases between the germline ends. CDR3 size: 14 residues. The CDR3 spells CAISDKGFNYGYTF. The CDR3 DNA sequence: TGTGCCATCAGTGATAAGGGGTTTAACTATGGCTACACCTTC.

CDR3 loop: CASSLAAVETQYF. As DNA, the CDR3 is TGTGCCAGCAGCTTAGCTGCGGTTGAGACCCAGTACTTC. V is TRBV7-9 and J is TRBJ2-5; D not certain. Germline V gene data show CDR1 as SEHNR and CDR2 as FQNEAQ (reference sequence). This CDR3 has 13 residues. Trimming left V 0 bases short and J 5 bases short, with 7 bases between.

This clone appeared a few times. The V call is TRBV18, the J call TRBJ2-5, with 9 nucleotides matching TRBD2. The germline gives CDR1 KGHSH, CDR2 LQKENI. After removal of 4 bases from V and 2 bases from J, the junction contained 5 bases not matched to a gene. The CDR3 is 15 residues long. In nucleotides, the CDR3 is TGTGCCAGCTCACAAGGGACTAGCTTACAAGAGACCCAGTACTTC. As protein: CASSQGTSLQETQYF.

This clone was counted between two and nine times. This chain connects TRBV11-2 to TRBJ2-7, with TRBD1 matching over 8 bases. The CDR3 runs 18 residues. J was trimmed by 7 bases and V by 2 bases; bases with no gene match: 19. Germline assignment: CDR1 SGHAT and CDR2 FQNNGV. The CDR3 DNA reads TGTGCCAGCAGCTTAATCTTTCTTGCGGCAGGGGGCAACCAGGAGCAGTACTTC. Translation: CASSLIFLAAGGNQEQYF.

The J gene is TRBJ2-1, the V gene TRBV27, with D tentatively TRBD2 (5 bases). Germline V gene data show CDR1 as MNHEY and CDR2 as SMNVEV (reference sequence). This CDR3 region has 14 residues. The V and J ends lost 6 bases and 2 bases respectively, with 11 bases between them. The CDR3 sequence: CASSRGLTYNEQFF. CDR3 nucleotides: TGTGCCAGCAGCCGAGGGTTAACCTACAATGAGCAGTTCTTC.

This clone came up once. The chain links TRBV23-1 to TRBJ1-3, with TRBD1 as a possible D gene (6 bases). TRBV23-1 is an open reading frame whose function is uncertain. The CDR3 contains 16 residues. The V gene lost 0 bases and the J gene lost 0 bases, with 9 bases spanning the gap. CDR3 sequence reads: CASSQSRRGSGNTIYF. In DNA form, the CDR3 reads TGCGCCAGCAGTCAATCGCGCAGGGGCTCTGGAAACACCATATATTTT.

This chain joins TRBV6-1 and TRBJ1-1; D not certain. The CDR3 spans 13 residues. V was cut by 4 bases and J by 0 bases, with 6 bases left in between. Looked up from germline, CDR1 is MNHNS and CDR2 is SASEGT. CDR3 protein: CASSGVMNTEAFF. The CDR3 DNA follows: TGTGCCAGCAGTGGAGTGATGAACACTGAAGCTTTCTTT.

This clone was counted between two and nine times. This CDR3 is CASSLVAGGPHEQYF. As DNA, the CDR3 is TGTGCCAGCAGCTTAGTGGCGGGAGGGCCACACGAGCAGTACTTC. The chain recombines TRBV7-2 with TRBJ2-7; 9 bases fit TRBD2. CDR3 length equals 15 residues. The germline V gene encodes CDR1 SGHTA and CDR2 FQGNSA. Trimming removed 1 base from V and 5 bases from J; junction bases left unmatched: 6. Variable domain in full (rest from reference TRBV7-2 and TRBJ2-7): GAGVSQSPSNKVTEKGKDVELRCDPISGHTALYWYRQSLGQGLEFLIYFQGNSAPDKSGLPSDRFSAERTGGSVSTLTIQRTQQEDSAVYLCASSLVAGGPHEQYFGPGTRLTVT.

The chain has TRBV10-2 and TRBJ2-1, with a tentative D call TRBD1 (6 bases). Per the germline V gene, CDR1 is WSHSY and CDR2 is SAAADI. There are 18 residues in the CDR3. V lost 5 bases and J 0 bases, leaving 20 bases between the germline ends. The CDR3 sequence is CASSPNQGPMSSYNEQFF. The DNA for the CDR3 is TGCGCCAGCAGTCCGAATCAGGGGCCGATGAGCTCCTACAATGAGCAGTTCTTC.

The chain joins TRBV6-5 to TRBJ1-1, with 8 positions matching TRBD1. CDR3 length equals 13 residues. The V gene's germline CDR1 is MNHEY and CDR2 SVGAGI. Trimming cost V 0 bases and J 11 bases; bases outside gene matches: 5. The CDR3 sequence is CASSYSDRVEAFF. CDR3 coding DNA: TGTGCCAGCAGTTACTCGGACAGGGTGGAGGCTTTCTTT.

The chain recombines TRBV10-2 with TRBJ2-2, with 7 positions matching TRBD2. Germline lookup yields CDR1 WSHSY and CDR2 SAAADI. This CDR3 has 14 amino acids. V trimming: 5 bases; J trimming: 7 bases; junction bases outside the gene matches: 7. The CDR3 region is CASSYLGTIGELFF. CDR3 nucleotide sequence: TGCGCCAGCAGTTATCTCGGGACTATCGGGGAGCTGTTTTTT.

This chain uses TRBV21-1 with TRBJ1-1; the listed D gene, TRBD1, was not tested against the DNA. TRBV21-1 corresponds to a pseudogene. The CDR3 is 15 residues long. This CDR3 reads CASSKEAGGSVEAFF. For the CDR3, the DNA is TGTGCCAGCAGCAAAGAGGCAGGGGGCTCAGTTGAAGCTTTCTTT.

This chain links TRBV6-6 with TRBJ2-7, with a tentative D call TRBD1 (9 bases). Germline CDR1 MNHNY, CDR2 SVGAGI (reference sequence). Trimming took 5 bases from V and 4 from J, leaving 21 bases between them. The CDR3 loop spans 16 amino acids. The CDR3, as DNA: TGTGCCAGCAGTATCACCTTAGCGGGGACAGGGTACGAGCAGTACTTC. Its protein is CASSITLAGTGYEQYF.

J is TRBJ1-1 and V is TRBV2, with D possibly matching TRBD1 (6 bases). V shed 2 bases and J shed 8 bases, with 12 bases lying between them. The CDR3 consists of 13 residues. The V gene's germline CDR1 is SNHLY and CDR2 FYNNEI. The CDR3 is CASSEWQGIEAFF. The DNA for the CDR3 is TGTGCCAGCAGTGAATGGCAGGGGATAGAAGCTTTCTTT.

The chain couples TRBV5-1 to TRBJ1-5; TRBD1 might be the D (6 bases). The CDR3 covers 14 residues. The germline gives CDR1 SGHRS, CDR2 YFSETQ. Between the trimmed V and J ends, which lost 4 bases and 5 bases, there was a span of 13 bases. CDR3 protein: CASSPMGGHQPQHF. CDR3 nucleotides: TGCGCCAGCAGCCCAATGGGGGGGCATCAGCCCCAGCATTTT.

V usage is TRBV6-1 and J usage is TRBJ1-6; D might be TRBD1 (5 bases). In germline, CDR1 is MNHNS, CDR2 SASEGT. The CDR3 has 15 amino acids. V was cut by 1 base and J by 7 bases, with 11 bases left in between. The CDR3 nucleotides are TGTGCCAGCAGTGAAGGGTCAGGGTGGAATTCACCCCTCCACTTT. Translated: CASSEGSGWNSPLHF.

The V and J genes are TRBV4-2 and TRBJ2-1; D is ambiguous. The V end was cut by 4 bases, the J end by 2 bases, with 6 bases between. This CDR3 spans 13 amino acids. Germline V gene sequence: CDR1 LGHNA, CDR2 YNFKEQ. The CDR3 bases are TGTGCCAGCAGCCCCCTCGCCTACAATGAGCAGTTCTTC. It is translated as CASSPLAYNEQFF.

V and J are TRBV11-2 and TRBJ1-1, with TRBD1 identical over 7 bases. The germline V gene encodes CDR1 SGHAT and CDR2 FQNNGV. Trimming cost V 5 bases and J 7 bases; bases outside gene matches: 10. The CDR3 consists of 14 residues. This chain's CDR3 is CASSPTGTEYEAFF. The CDR3 region has the DNA TGTGCCAGCAGCCCTACGGGGACAGAGTATGAAGCTTTCTTT.

V and J are TRBV6-1 and TRBJ1-5; tentative D call: TRBD1 (5 bases). Germline V CDR1 and CDR2: MNHNS, SASEGT. The CDR3 extends over 14 amino acids. Trimming stripped 1 base from V and 4 bases from J, with 8 bases between. CDR3 sequence reads: CASSEVRGNQPQHF. The DNA for the CDR3 is TGTGCCAGCAGTGAAGTCCGGGGGAATCAGCCCCAGCATTTT.

This sequence joins TRBV30 and TRBJ1-1; D gene unclear. This CDR3 has 12 amino acids. The germline gives CDR1 GTSNPN, CDR2 SVGIG (reference sequence). Trimming removed 3 bases at V and 1 base at J, with 6 bases between. The CDR3 spells CAWRRANTEAFF. CDR3 coding DNA: TGTGCCTGGAGGCGCGCGAACACTGAAGCTTTCTTT.

This clone was seen more than once but under ten times. The chain links TRBV6-5 to TRBJ2-5; 8 bases agree with TRBD1. V lost 0 bases, J lost 3 bases, and 6 bases stayed unmatched. The CDR3 loop spans 16 amino acids. Germline values: CDR1 MNHEY, CDR2 SVGAGI. CDR3: CASSYSGQGHKETQYF. CDR3 coding DNA: TGTGCCAGCAGTTACTCTGGACAGGGACACAAAGAGACCCAGTACTTC.

The chain combines TRBV6-6 with TRBJ2-5; tentative D call: TRBD2 (6 bases). The V and J ends lost 2 bases and 4 bases respectively, with 11 bases between them. Germline lookup yields CDR1 MNHNY and CDR2 SVGAGI (reference sequence). This CDR3 is 14 amino acids long. The CDR3 region has the DNA TGTGCCAGCAGTTACGCTGCGGGGCGAGAGACCCAGTACTTC. Its translation: CASSYAAGRETQYF.

CDR3 coding DNA: TGTGCCAGCAGCCAAGATCGGGTGAATTCACCCCTCCACTTT. Amino acids: CASSQDRVNSPLHF. V usage is TRBV4-2 and J usage is TRBJ1-6, with D hard to call. V lost 0 bases and J lost 7, with 7 bases in between. The CDR3 loop spans 14 amino acids. Germline V gene data show CDR1 as LGHNA and CDR2 as YNFKEQ.

The chain joins TRBV30 to TRBJ2-7, with D possibly matching TRBD1 (6 bases). Trimming took 5 bases from V and 6 from J, leaving 14 bases between them. The CDR3 spans 12 residues. Germline assignment: CDR1 GTSNPN and CDR2 SVGIG (reference sequence). The CDR3 loop reads CAWSLTGSEQYF. CDR3 sequence (DNA): TGTGCCTGGTCTCTAACAGGGTCCGAGCAGTACTTC.

The sample holds one count of this clone. The chain has TRBV7-3 and TRBJ2-7; 9 nucleotides line up with TRBD2. The V and J ends lost 1 base and 7 bases, in that order; junction bases with no gene match: 5. The CDR3 is 14 residues long. CDR1 is SGHTA and CDR2 is FQGTGA in the germline V gene. The CDR3 spells CASSLSGGAGEQYF. Written as DNA, the CDR3 is TGTGCCAGCAGCTTAAGCGGGGGGGCGGGTGAGCAGTACTTC.

This chain links TRBV1 with TRBJ2-3; the D call TRBD2 from the table was never checked on the DNA. TRBV1 is shown as a pseudogene. The CDR3 consists of 14 residues. The CDR3 sequence is CTSSLGLGTDTQYF. In DNA form, the CDR3 reads TGCACCAGCAGCCTGGGACTGGGCACAGATACGCAGTATTTT.

This chain joins TRBV7-9 and TRBJ2-5; 9 bases are shared with TRBD2. Germline V CDR1 and CDR2: SEHNR, FQNEAQ (reference sequence). The CDR3 runs to 18 residues. Losses at the gene ends were 3 bases for V and 3 bases for J; bases not matched to a gene: 14. The CDR3 protein is CASSLIAGAYGVKETQYF. The CDR3 nucleotides read TGTGCCAGCAGCTTGATAGCGGGGGCCTACGGGGTAAAAGAGACCCAGTACTTC.

The DNA of the CDR3 is TGTGCCAGCAGCCCAGGGGGGTTTAACTATGGCTACACCTTC. This gives the protein CASSPGGFNYGYTF. This rearrangement joins TRBV7-9 to TRBJ1-2; the match to TRBD1 covers 7 bases. The CDR3 length is 14 residues. Germline values: CDR1 SEHNR, CDR2 FQNEAQ (reference sequence). Losses at the gene ends were 5 bases for V and 1 base for J; bases not matched to a gene: 4.